Below are 13 T cell receptor beta chains sequenced from a single sample in a study of T cell responses to AZD1222 COVID-19 vaccine. Sequencing used immunoSEQ multiplex PCR; TCRdb keeps in-frame clones, though not all of them. The sample lists more than 120,000 clones; 85% to 90% were seen once. Sequencing was performed on peripheral blood, taken 28 days after the second AZD1222 dose. The receptors were sampled from an adult who received the AZD1222 COVID-19 vaccine.

This rearrangement joins TRBV6-5 to TRBJ1-5; D is undetermined. CDR3 length: 14 amino acids. Trimming cost V 8 bases and J 0 bases, with 11 bases left between them. Germline V gene lookup returns CDR1 MNHEY and CDR2 SVGAGI. CDR3: CASLLVLSNQPQHF. Here the CDR3 DNA reads TGTGCCAGCCTCTTGGTCCTTAGCAATCAGCCCCAGCATTTT.

The rearrangement uses TRBV6-6 and TRBJ1-6; maybe TRBD1 (5 bases). Germline V gene lookup returns CDR1 MNHNY and CDR2 SVGAGI (reference sequence). V gave up 6 bases and J gave up 15 bases, with 18 bases separating them. The CDR3 is 13 amino acids. CDR3 bases: TGTGCCAGCAGACACCAAGACTCGGGGGGCCTCCACTTT. Protein sequence: CASRHQDSGGLHF.

V and J are TRBV10-3 and TRBJ1-1; 8 bases are shared with TRBD1. The germline CDR1 and CDR2 sequences are ENHRY and SYGVKD. This CDR3 spans 14 amino acids. J lost 5 bases, V lost 4 bases, and 6 bases had no gene match. The CDR3 nucleotides are TGTGCCATCAGTGGAACAGGGGGTTGGACTGAAGCTTTCTTT. Translated, it gives CAISGTGGWTEAFF.

This chain connects TRBV28 to TRBJ1-1, with TRBD1 as a possible D gene (5 bases). V gave up 5 bases and J gave up 6 bases, with 16 bases separating them. CDR1 is MDHEN, CDR2 SYDVKM, per germline. This CDR3 spans 14 amino acids. This CDR3 is CASSPARQTPEAFF. DNA for the CDR3: TGTGCCAGCAGTCCGGCCCGACAGACACCTGAAGCTTTCTTT.

The chain combines TRBV11-2 with TRBJ2-7, with TRBD1 identical over 9 bases. This CDR3 is 14 amino acids long. The germline gives CDR1 SGHAT, CDR2 FQNNGV. V was pared by 5 bases and J by 3 bases, with 5 bases of the junction left unmatched. CDR3 sequence: CASSPGTGSYEQYF. In nucleotides, the CDR3 is TGTGCCAGCAGCCCCGGGACAGGGAGCTACGAGCAGTACTTC. Based on the CDR3 plus reference TRBV11-2 and TRBJ2-7, the full variable domain is EAGVAQSPRYKIIEKRQSVAFWCNPISGHATLYWYQQILGQGPKLLIQFQNNGVVDDSQLPKDRFSAERLKGVDSTLKIQPAKLEDSAVYLCASSPGTGSYEQYFGPGTRLTVT.

V and J are TRBV6-5 and TRBJ2-2, with TRBD2 identical over 11 bases. Germline lookup yields CDR1 MNHEY and CDR2 SVGAGI. There are 14 residues in the CDR3. V dropped 5 bases and J dropped 4; count of bases not matched to a gene: 0. The chain's CDR3 is CASSLAGGTGELFF. The CDR3 bases are TGTGCCAGCAGTCTAGCGGGAGGCACCGGGGAGCTGTTTTTT.

The chain couples TRBV6-1 to TRBJ1-2, with D unclear. The CDR3 has 12 residues. Trimming removed 3 bases from V and 2 bases from J, with 4 bases in between. Germline CDR1 MNHNS, CDR2 SASEGT. The CDR3 bases are TGTGCCAGCAGTGACGGGAACTATGGCTACACCTTC. The encoded protein is CASSDGNYGYTF.

The gene calls are TRBV5-5 and TRBJ1-2; 8 nucleotides align to TRBD1. Trimming at V came to 4 bases and at J to 2 bases, leaving 10 bases not matched to a gene. Germline-derived CDR1 and CDR2 are SGHKS and YYEKEE (reference sequence). The CDR3 runs 16 residues. The CDR3: CASSGDRTTINYGYTF. Here the CDR3 DNA reads TGTGCCAGCAGCGGGGACAGGACCACCATAAACTATGGCTACACCTTC.

The chain couples TRBV30 to TRBJ1-2, with no clear D. Germline lookup yields CDR1 GTSNPN and CDR2 SVGIG (reference sequence). This CDR3 spans 11 amino acids. V was trimmed by 0 bases and J by 8 bases, leaving 7 bases between them. CDR3 in amino acids: CAWSVMLGYTF. CDR3 in DNA: TGTGCCTGGAGTGTTATGTTGGGCTACACCTTC.

The chain links TRBV5-1 to TRBJ1-3, with D tentatively TRBD1 (6 bases). This CDR3 comprises 15 residues. Trimming took off 4 bases at V and 2 bases at J, with 13 bases between the two ends. CDR1 is SGHRS and CDR2 is YFSETQ in the germline V gene. The CDR3 nucleotides are TGCGCCAGCAGCACGACAGGAGTGGCTGGAAACACCATATATTTT. This gives the protein CASSTTGVAGNTIYF.

This chain links TRBV5-1 with TRBJ2-7; 9 bases map to TRBD1. In germline, CDR1 is SGHRS, CDR2 YFSETQ. Trimming took 3 bases from V and 10 from J; bases not matched to a gene: 11. The CDR3 has 14 residues. The CDR3 nucleotides are TGCGCCAGCAGCTCGGTGACAGGGGGAAGTCATCAGTACTTC. This translates into CASSSVTGGSHQYF.

The J gene is TRBJ2-5, the V gene TRBV6-5, with D perhaps given as TRBD1 or TRBD2 (6 bases each). The ends were cut back, 6 bases at V and 4 bases at J, with 15 bases in the middle. Germline V gives CDR1 MNHEY, CDR2 SVGAGI. This CDR3 comprises 14 residues. CDR3 sequence: CASSRGGYGETQYF. The CDR3 nucleotides are TGTGCCAGCAGCCGAGGGGGGTATGGAGAGACCCAGTACTTC.

This clone was seen a single time. The V call is TRBV28, the J call TRBJ2-2; possibly TRBD2 for D (5 bases). The CDR3 spans 13 residues. Germline loops: CDR1 MDHEN, CDR2 SYDVKM. V shed 8 bases and J shed 6 bases, with 13 bases lying between them. The CDR3, as DNA: TGTGCCAGCCTCCACCGGGAATCCGGGGAGCTGTTTTTT. It yields the protein CASLHRESGELFF.